This T cell receptor beta chain comes out of a study of blood T cell repertoires in COVID-19. Study information: Acute-phase and convalescent COVID-19 samples originated in the United States, Italy and Spain. T cells, B-cell-depleted T cells, or PBMCs supplied cDNA or gDNA.

Original processing notes: Amplification of reference gene primers was used by the study to estimate nucleated cell counts. Only in-frame clones appear in the TCRdb table, and some are missing; sequencing was by immunoSEQ multiplex PCR. D and trimming were read from the DNA, whereas the V and J calls and clone size are those reported in that table. This sample has 200,000 or so clones, with roughly 86% found just once. This CDR3 has 15 residues. The V gene lost 3 bases and the J gene lost 1 base, with 10 bases spanning the gap. Germline loops: CDR1 MDHEN, CDR2 SYDVKM. This clone has a count of ten or more.

The sequenced sample consisted of peripheral blood. The rearrangement joins TRBV28 to TRBJ1-5, with no clear D. The TCR was taken from a woman between 65 and 79 years old with active or convalescent COVID-19. In nucleotides, the CDR3 is TGTGCCAGCAGTTTGGCCAGCGGGAGCAATCAGCCCCAGCATTTT. Translation: CASSLASGSNQPQHF.